The rows below give T cell receptor beta chains drawn from one sample of a study of vaccination effects on CD4 cells after COVID-19. Produced via immunoSEQ multiplex PCR; TCRdb's table is partial and in-frame only. This sample yields tens of thousands of clones, of which over 60% are seen a single time; 5% to 6.5% belongs to the top ten. Their cognate antigens are unknown. The material was CD4+ T cells from PBMCs cultured without peptide, obtained after COVID-19 vaccination. The receptors were sampled from a human donor who had a prior SARS-CoV-2 infection. Both conserved end residues are part of each CDR3. The D gene is left open where the match is weak. Clone size is stated in some rows and not others, as once, few, many or a class when expanded.

v_gene: TRBV6-2/TRBV6-3; d_gene: TRBD2; abundance: NA; j_gene: TRBJ2-3; CDR3aa: CASSYSPKTSGNPSTDTQYF; CDR3nt: TGTGCCAGCAGTTACTCGCCGAAGACTAGCGGAAATCCTAGCACAGATACGCAGTATTTT
v_gene: TRBV5-1; d_gene: NA; abundance: NA; j_gene: TRBJ2-2; CDR3aa: CASSFIVHLDGELFF; CDR3nt: TGCGCCAGCAGCTTTATTGTGCATCTTGACGGGGAGCTGTTTTTT
v_gene: TRBV27; d_gene: TRBD1; abundance: NA; j_gene: TRBJ1-5; CDR3aa: CASRFRGDSNQPQHF; CDR3nt: TGTGCCAGCAGGTTCCGGGGGGACAGTAATCAGCCCCAGCATTTT
v_gene: TRBV19; d_gene: TRBD2; abundance: NA; j_gene: TRBJ2-7; CDR3aa: CASSIPGGYEQYF; CDR3nt: TGTGCCAGTAGTATTCCGGGGGGCTACGAGCAGTACTTC
v_gene: TRBV6-5; d_gene: TRBD1; abundance: once; j_gene: TRBJ1-5; CDR3aa: CASSPTYRGEQPQHF; CDR3nt: TGTGCCAGCAGTCCAACCTACAGGGGGGAACAGCCCCAGCATTTT
v_gene: TRBV7-9; d_gene: TRBD2; abundance: NA; j_gene: TRBJ2-1; CDR3aa: CASSPGLAGEDYNEQFF; CDR3nt: TGTGCCAGCAGCCCAGGACTAGCGGGAGAGGACTACAATGAGCAGTTCTTC
v_gene: TRBV12-3/TRBV12-4; d_gene: TRBD1; abundance: NA; j_gene: TRBJ1-2; CDR3aa: CASSKRQGGGYTF; CDR3nt: TGTGCCAGCAGCAAAAGACAGGGAGGAGGCTACACCTTC
v_gene: TRBV19; d_gene: TRBD1; abundance: NA; j_gene: TRBJ2-7; CDR3aa: CASRAGTGMIYEQYF; CDR3nt: TGTGCCAGTAGGGCCGGGACAGGGATGATCTACGAGCAGTACTTC
v_gene: TRBV21-1; d_gene: NA; abundance: NA; j_gene: TRBJ1-1; CDR3aa: CASKIQGAVMNTEAFF; CDR3nt: TGTGCCAGCAAGATACAGGGGGCGGTAATGAACACTGAAGCTTTCTTT
v_gene: TRBV24-1; d_gene: NA; abundance: once; j_gene: TRBJ2-7; CDR3aa: CATSDRNYEQYF; CDR3nt: TGTGCCACCAGTGACCGCAACTACGAGCAGTACTTC
v_gene: TRBV5-4; d_gene: NA; abundance: NA; j_gene: TRBJ2-3; CDR3aa: CASSQFHPSTDTQYF; CDR3nt: TGTGCCAGCAGCCAATTCCACCCTAGCACAGATACGCAGTATTTT
v_gene: TRBV11-3; d_gene: NA; abundance: NA; j_gene: TRBJ2-3; CDR3aa: CASSPGIVDTQYF; CDR3nt: TGTGCCAGCAGCCCGGGGATCGTGGATACGCAGTATTTT
v_gene: TRBV25-1; d_gene: NA; abundance: NA; j_gene: TRBJ1-1; CDR3aa: CASSVNPFF; CDR3nt: TGTGCCAGCAGTGTAAATCCTTTCTTT
v_gene: TRBV6-6; d_gene: NA; abundance: NA; j_gene: TRBJ1-2; CDR3aa: CASSYDSYYGYTF; CDR3nt: TGTGCCAGCAGTTACGACAGCTACTATGGCTACACCTTC
v_gene: TRBV7-2; d_gene: TRBD2; abundance: few; j_gene: TRBJ2-3; CDR3aa: CASSLVGLAGGPADTQYF; CDR3nt: TGTGCCAGCAGCTTAGTGGGTCTAGCGGGGGGGCCAGCAGATACGCAGTATTTT
v_gene: TRBV4-2; d_gene: TRBD2; abundance: few; j_gene: TRBJ2-7; CDR3aa: CASSQVEGGLSEQYF; CDR3nt: TGTGCCAGCAGCCAAGTTGAGGGAGGGCTCAGCGAGCAGTACTTC
v_gene: TRBV7-2; d_gene: TRBD1; abundance: few; j_gene: TRBJ1-3; CDR3aa: CASSTQGAYGNTIYF; CDR3nt: TGTGCCAGCAGCACCCAGGGGGCGTACGGAAACACCATATATTTT
v_gene: TRBV11-2; d_gene: NA; abundance: NA; j_gene: TRBJ1-1; CDR3aa: CASSFRSWGTEAFF; CDR3nt: TGTGCCAGCAGCTTCAGATCCTGGGGCACTGAAGCTTTCTTT
v_gene: TRBV4-1; d_gene: TRBD2; abundance: few; j_gene: TRBJ2-1; CDR3aa: CASSLSGTMLNEQFF; CDR3nt: TGCGCCAGCAGCCTATCCGGGACTATGTTGAATGAGCAGTTCTTC
v_gene: TRBV19; d_gene: NA; abundance: NA; j_gene: TRBJ1-2; CDR3aa: CASRHGQLVYYGYTF; CDR3nt: TGTGCCAGTAGACACGGACAATTGGTATACTATGGCTACACCTTC
v_gene: TRBV2; d_gene: TRBD1; abundance: NA; j_gene: TRBJ1-1; CDR3aa: CASSELRGAQNTEAFF; CDR3nt: TGTGCCAGCAGTGAACTCAGGGGGGCACAGAACACTGAAGCTTTCTTT
v_gene: TRBV6-2/TRBV6-3; d_gene: NA; abundance: few; j_gene: TRBJ2-7; CDR3aa: CASSRGRRQSYYEQYF; CDR3nt: TGTGCCAGCAGTCGGGGCCGCAGACAGTCCTACTACGAGCAGTACTTC
v_gene: TRBV3-1/TRBV3-2; d_gene: NA; abundance: NA; j_gene: TRBJ1-6; CDR3aa: CASSQARSPLHF; CDR3nt: TGTGCCAGCAGCCAGGCTCGGTCACCCCTCCACTTT
v_gene: TRBV15; d_gene: NA; abundance: NA; j_gene: TRBJ2-7; CDR3aa: CATSRDVTESHEQYF; CDR3nt: TGTGCCACCAGCAGAGATGTTACAGAAAGTCACGAGCAGTACTTC